This T cell receptor beta chain was documented in a study of neurological immune-mediated disorders. Maryland, USA blood bank volunteers served as healthy controls. With 10-nucleotide random UMIs, 5'RACE was used to make the cDNA. One entry per CDR3 protein, called by TCRdb with MiXCR from the 5' RACE reads. The sample includes some 77,000 distinct CDR3 sequences, 9.4% of them seen just once. Germline V CDR1 and CDR2: KGHDR, SFDVKD. V lost 0 bases to trimming and J lost 1 base, with 14 bases between them. There are 18 residues in the CDR3. This clonotype appeared many times. The sequence derives from a man in his fifties or sixties in good health. The chain employs TRBV24-1 and TRBJ2-2; a weak D match, TRBD1 (5 bases). Source material: PBMCs. The CDR3 region has the DNA TGTGCCACCAGTGATTTGTATCAGGGAAGTCGGAACACCGGGGAGCTGTTTTTT. It specifies CATSDLYQGSRNTGELFF.